The 17 T cell receptor beta chains listed next were all sequenced from one sample in a study of cytomegalovirus exposure and HLA in healthy donors. Use of 60 Vbeta and 13 Jbeta primers characterized the PCR. Measured with immunoSEQ multiplex PCR; TCRdb has only the in-frame clones, and not every one. The sample yields 40,000 to 60,000 clones, of which the top ten take up approximately 2.2%. Sample: PBMCs. Receptors were obtained from a female donor in good health and CMV-seronegative.

The V gene is TRBV7-3, the J gene TRBJ1-1; D gene uncertain. V shed 1 base and J shed 3 bases, with 9 bases lying between them. The germline V gene encodes CDR1 SGHTA and CDR2 FQGTGA. There are 14 residues in the CDR3. The CDR3 sequence: CASSLKGADTEAFF. CDR3 coding DNA: TGTGCCAGCAGCTTAAAGGGAGCGGACACTGAAGCTTTCTTT.

This chain links TRBV7-3 with TRBJ2-7; TRBD1 might be the D (7 bases). The V end lost 2 bases, the J end lost 3 bases, and 11 bases lay between the germline ends. The CDR3 is 14 residues long. Germline assignment: CDR1 SGHTA and CDR2 FQGTGA. In nucleotides, the CDR3 is TGTGCCAGCAGCTTACAGGGGGGTAGCTACGAGCAGTACTTC. Translation gives CASSLQGGSYEQYF.

J is TRBJ1-1 and V is TRBV5-6; 8 bases are shared with TRBD1. The CDR3 is 16 amino acids. CDR1 SGHDT and CDR2 YYEEEE come from the germline V gene. With V trimmed by 4 bases and J by 2 bases, 10 bases remained unmatched. The CDR3 DNA is TGTGCCAGCAGCCTACTAAGCAGGGGGCTCAACACTGAAGCTTTCTTT. Encoded protein: CASSLLSRGLNTEAFF. Drawing the rest from reference TRBV5-6 and TRBJ1-1, the complete variable domain is DAGVTQSPTHLIKTRGQQVTLRCSPKSGHDTVSWYQQALGQGPQFIFQYYEEEERQRGNFPDRFSGHQFPNYSSELNVNALLLGDSALYLCASSLLSRGLNTEAFFGQGTRLTVV.

This chain joins TRBV5-1 and TRBJ2-1; weak D call: TRBD1 (5 bases). CDR3 length: 12 residues. CDR1 SGHRS and CDR2 YFSETQ come from the germline V gene. Trimming took off 0 bases at V and 10 bases at J, with 8 bases between the two ends. As DNA, the CDR3 is TGCGCCAGCAGCTTGGGTCGACAGGAGCAGTTCTTC. Encoded protein: CASSLGRQEQFF.

This rearrangement joins TRBV4-1 to TRBJ2-1; D gene unclear. CDR3 length equals 16 residues. The V gene lost 1 base and the J gene lost 0 bases, with 10 bases spanning the gap. Germline CDR1 MGHRA, CDR2 YSYEKL. In nucleotides, the CDR3 is TGCGCCAGCAGCCAAGTGAACCTAGTCTCCTACAATGAGCAGTTCTTC. Its protein product is CASSQVNLVSYNEQFF.

The chain recombines TRBV5-6 with TRBJ1-1; D is undetermined. V was shortened by 1 base and J by 1 base, with 11 bases between the two germline ends. CDR3 size: 15 residues. CDR1 is SGHDT and CDR2 is YYEEEE in the germline V gene. DNA of the CDR3: TGTGCCAGCAGCTTGACGAGTCTGAAGAACACTGAAGCTTTCTTT. Its protein is CASSLTSLKNTEAFF. The full variable domain, with the rest looked up from reference TRBV5-6 and TRBJ1-1, is DAGVTQSPTHLIKTRGQQVTLRCSPKSGHDTVSWYQQALGQGPQFIFQYYEEEERQRGNFPDRFSGHQFPNYSSELNVNALLLGDSALYLCASSLTSLKNTEAFFGQGTRLTVV.

The J gene is TRBJ2-3, the V gene TRBV9; 10 nucleotides match TRBD2. The V gene end was trimmed by 2 bases and the J gene end by 0 bases; junction bases not matched to a gene: 3. Germline-derived CDR1 and CDR2 are SGDLS and YYNGEE. The CDR3 is 16 residues long. CDR3 loop: CASSVEAGGSTDTQYF. The CDR3 region has the DNA TGTGCCAGCAGCGTCGAAGCGGGAGGGAGCACAGATACGCAGTATTTT.

This chain joins TRBV6-5 and TRBJ1-2, with 8 bases identical to TRBD1. Trimming at V came to 6 bases and at J to 6 bases, leaving 3 bases not matched to a gene. From germline, CDR1 is MNHEY and CDR2 SVGAGI. The CDR3 length is 12 residues. CDR3 coding DNA: TGTGCCAGCAGGGACAGGGTCCATGGCTACACCTTC. It specifies CASRDRVHGYTF.

The rearrangement joins TRBV30 to TRBJ1-2, with D uncertain. The CDR3 covers 13 residues. Per the germline V gene, CDR1 is GTSNPN and CDR2 is SVGIG (reference sequence). V dropped 2 bases and J dropped 4 bases, with 11 bases sitting between them. The CDR3 DNA follows: TGTGCCTGGAGTCAAGAGGGTAGCTATGGCTACACCTTC. This encodes CAWSQEGSYGYTF.

The chain employs TRBV6-5 and TRBJ2-7, with TRBD1 identical over 9 bases. The CDR3 has 14 residues. The germline V gene has CDR1 MNHEY and CDR2 SVGAGI. Losses at the gene ends were 6 bases for V and 4 bases for J; bases not matched to a gene: 7. CDR3 amino acids: CASSPTGGFYEQYF. The CDR3 bases are TGTGCCAGCAGCCCGACAGGGGGATTTTACGAGCAGTACTTC.

CDR3 DNA sequence: TGTGCCTGGAGTTCGGCGGGAGGGCCAGTAGGGCTGCAGTTCTTC. As protein: CAWSSAGGPVGLQFF. The chain couples TRBV30 to TRBJ2-1; TRBD2 matches at 9 bases. Losses at the gene ends were 2 bases for V and 12 bases for J; bases not matched to a gene: 14. This CDR3 is 15 amino acids long. CDR1 and CDR2 from the germline V gene are GTSNPN and SVGIG (reference sequence).

The V gene is TRBV29-1, the J gene TRBJ2-3; tentatively, D is TRBD2 (5 bases). The CDR3 is 12 amino acids. Germline V lookup: CDR1 SQVTM, CDR2 ANQGSEA. The V end was cut by 6 bases, the J end by 5 bases, with 12 bases between. The CDR3 sequence is CSVQSAGDTQYF. CDR3 nucleotide sequence: TGCAGCGTCCAGTCCGCGGGAGATACGCAGTATTTT.

The CDR3 loop reads CASSPFKYF. For the CDR3, the DNA is TGTGCCAGCTCACCTTTCAAGTACTTC. The chain joins TRBV18 to TRBJ2-7; the D is unclear. The CDR3 extends over 9 amino acids. V lost 3 bases to trimming and J lost 11 bases, with 5 bases between them. Germline assignment: CDR1 KGHSH and CDR2 LQKENI.

CDR3 sequence reads: CATSRALTGRNEKLFF. The CDR3 bases are TGTGCCACCAGCAGAGCCCTGACAGGCCGGAATGAAAAACTGTTTTTT. This sequence joins TRBV15 and TRBJ1-4; possible D gene TRBD1, 6 bases. The CDR3 totals 16 residues. Germline V gene data show CDR1 as LNHNV and CDR2 as YYDKDF (reference sequence). Trimming pared 1 base from V and 5 bases from J, leaving 14 bases between. Full variable domain (rest looked up from reference TRBV15 and TRBJ1-4): DAMVIQNPRYQVTQFGKPVTLSCSQTLNHNVMYWYQQKSSQAPKLLFHYYDKDFNNEADTPDNFQSRRPNTSFCFLDIRSPGLGDTAMYLCATSRALTGRNEKLFFGSGTQLSVL.

This rearrangement joins TRBV7-3 to TRBJ2-5; 9 nucleotides match TRBD1. Germline CDR1 is SGHTA and CDR2 is FQGTGA. Trimming cost V 5 bases and J 4 bases; bases outside gene matches: 8. The CDR3 extends over 15 amino acids. The chain's CDR3 is CASSLQRTGAETQYF. Here the CDR3 DNA reads TGTGCCAGCAGCCTTCAGAGGACAGGGGCAGAGACCCAGTACTTC.

The chain has TRBV5-6 and TRBJ2-7; weak D call: TRBD1 (5 bases). Per the germline V gene, CDR1 is SGHDT and CDR2 is YYEEEE. The CDR3 runs 13 residues. V was shortened by 4 bases and J by 0 bases, with 8 bases between the two germline ends. The CDR3 coding sequence is TGTGCCAGCAGCGGTGACAGCTCCTACGAGCAGTACTTC. It translates to CASSGDSSYEQYF.

The V call is TRBV4-2, the J call TRBJ2-1, with D perhaps TRBD2 (6 bases). Per germline, CDR1 LGHNA and CDR2 YNFKEQ. The CDR3 sequence is 18 residues long. V lost 0 bases to trimming and J lost 6 bases, with 21 bases between them. The CDR3 is CASSQEFYKTAGGNEQFF. CDR3 bases: TGTGCCAGCAGCCAAGAGTTCTATAAAACAGCGGGCGGCAATGAGCAGTTCTTC.